The 9 T cell receptor beta chains below all came from one sample that was sequenced in a study of post-analysis software for immune sequencing data. Study observations and caveats: Patients had higher frequencies than controls of five or six TRBV segments, including TRBV5-6, TRBV5-1 and TRBV20-1.

Unique molecular identifiers were built into the TCR beta cDNA libraries. TCRdb reanalysed the PCR reads using MiXCR and keeps one entry per CDR3 protein. The sample includes hundreds of thousands of distinct CDR3 sequences, roughly two fifths of them seen just once. Antigens for these TCRs are unknown. The sample taken for sequencing was blood. The origin of the receptors is a girl aged 5-17 years with multiple sclerosis.

This clonotype was observed a few times. The gene calls are TRBV27 and TRBJ1-1; 8 nucleotides match TRBD1. The CDR3 has 15 amino acids. V was pared by 4 bases and J by 7 bases, with 11 bases of the junction left unmatched. The germline V gene has CDR1 MNHEY and CDR2 SMNVEV (reference sequence). The DNA of the CDR3 is TGTGCCAGCAGTTCCCCAACGGGCAGGGGGCTTGAAGCTTTCTTT. Its translation: CASSSPTGRGLEAFF.

The chain links TRBV5-6 to TRBJ2-1; tentatively, D is TRBD1 (5 bases). The CDR3 is 14 amino acids. Trimming stripped 3 bases from V and 7 bases from J, with 14 bases between. Germline V lookup: CDR1 SGHDT, CDR2 YYEEEE. This chain's CDR3 is CASSSSAGWNEQFF. For the CDR3, the DNA is TGTGCCAGCAGCTCCAGCGCAGGGTGGAATGAGCAGTTCTTC.

CDR3 sequence: CASSLYGGSREKLFF. The CDR3 nucleotides read TGTGCCAGCAGTTTATATGGAGGGAGTCGGGAAAAACTGTTTTTT. J is TRBJ1-4 and V is TRBV27; no clear D gene. The V gene lost 1 base and the J gene lost 8 bases, with 14 bases spanning the gap. This CDR3 contains 15 residues. The germline CDR1 and CDR2 sequences are MNHEY and SMNVEV (reference sequence).

The V gene is TRBV7-2, the J gene TRBJ2-3; D may be TRBD2 (5 bases). This CDR3 contains 14 residues. From germline, CDR1 is SGHTA and CDR2 FQGNSA. V lost 5 bases to trimming and J lost 2 bases, with 11 bases between them. CDR3 sequence reads: CASSPDSFTDTQYF. The CDR3 DNA follows: TGTGCCAGCAGCCCGGACTCCTTCACAGATACGCAGTATTTT.

The chain carries TRBV4-1 and TRBJ2-7; D ambiguous. Trimming removed 4 bases from V and 6 bases from J, with 25 bases in between. The CDR3 covers 17 residues. CDR1 is MGHRA and CDR2 is YSYEKL in the germline V gene. CDR3 DNA: TGCGCCAGCAGCCGAGGCTCTCCTGAACGGTTCCTAGGCGAGCAGTACTTC. Protein product: CASSRGSPERFLGEQYF.

The rearrangement uses TRBV5-1 and TRBJ2-4; the D gene is possibly TRBD2 (5 bases). Germline CDR1 is SGHRS and CDR2 is YFSETQ. The V and J ends lost 0 bases and 0 bases respectively, with 10 bases between them. CDR3 size: 16 residues. CDR3 bases: TGCGCCAGCAGCTTGGGGACTTTGTTAGCCAAAAACATTCAGTACTTC. Its translation: CASSLGTLLAKNIQYF.

This clonotype showed up just a few times. The chain links TRBV20-1 to TRBJ2-1; the D call may be TRBD1 or TRBD2 (5 bases each). Germline CDR1 and CDR2: DFQATT and SNEGSKA (reference sequence). Trimming removed 6 bases from V and 6 bases from J, with 18 bases in between. The CDR3 runs 14 residues. The CDR3 coding sequence is TGCAGTGCCGTGTCTCTTGGGGGTTCCAATGAGCAGTTCTTC. It encodes CSAVSLGGSNEQFF.

There are a few counts of this clonotype. The V and J genes are TRBV12-3 or TRBV12-4 and TRBJ2-4; a possible D gene is TRBD1 (5 bases). The DNA matches TRBJ2-7 better at its end, which makes the J call doubtful. The CDR3 is 14 residues long. CDR3 sequence: CASSRAGWAYEQYF. The DNA for the CDR3 is TGTGCCAGCAGTCGAGCAGGGTGGGCCTACGAGCAGTACTTC.

In this sample, this clonotype turned up once. The chain uses TRBV7-8 and TRBJ2-1, with 8 bases aligning to TRBD2. With 1 base clipped from V and 2 bases from J, the junction kept 4 bases outside the gene matches. CDR1 is SGHVS, CDR2 FQNEAQ, per germline. This CDR3 contains 16 residues. CDR3 residues: CASSLEPGGTYNEQFF. The CDR3 DNA follows: TGTGCCAGCAGCTTAGAACCGGGAGGGACCTACAATGAGCAGTTCTTC.